This T cell receptor beta chain was identified in a study of tumor-infiltrating lymphocytes in primary liver carcinoma. V lost 5 bases and J 4 bases, leaving 12 bases between the germline ends. Germline V gives CDR1 GTSNPN, CDR2 SVGIG (reference sequence). This CDR3 region has 12 residues. Starting from approximately 0.45 ug of total RNA, TCR beta cDNA was produced with a primer in the constant region. Libraries covering TCR beta were generated through three nested multiplex PCR rounds (using a slightly modified ARM-PCR). TRBV1-TRBV30 forward primers paired with a C-beta reverse primer drove the first two PCR rounds, 10 cycles each. Each CDR3 protein is one row after TCRdb ran MiXCR on the multiplex PCR reads. This table has roughly 20,000 distinct CDR3 sequences, about 75% appearing once. The 20-30 mg bulk tissue piece was not sorted before simultaneous RNA and DNA extraction.

J is TRBJ2-7 and V is TRBV30, with D possibly matching TRBD1 (5 bases). The origin of this receptor is a woman in her 30s with primary liver carcinoma and hepatitis B virus infection. Sequencing was done on a sample of liver tumor tissue from sampling region 1. Subset here: tumor region T1, superior pole. The CDR3: CAWGRVRYEQYF. DNA for the CDR3: TGTGCCTGGGGCAGGGTACGGTACGAGCAGTACTTC.